The clone carrying this T cell receptor (beta chain) showed up many times. The CDR3 contains 16 residues. Germline CDR1 reads MNHEY; CDR2 reads SVGAGI. Trimming stripped 8 bases from V and 2 bases from J, with 18 bases between. TCRdb re-analysed the RT-PCR reads in MiXCR, keeping a single row per CDR3 protein. The sample holds fewer than 800,000 distinct CDR3 sequences, 14% seen once. The TCR originated in a female donor in good health, serving as a healthy control. Source material: memory CD4+ T cells from blood. The V gene is TRBV6-5, the J gene TRBJ2-2; the D is unclear. The CDR3, as DNA: TGTGCCAGCTGTCGACGCCTAGACCTTAACACCGGGGAGCTGTTTTTT. As protein: CASCRRLDLNTGELFF.